The T cell receptor beta chain described here comes from a study of shared clonotypes between healthy human individuals (dated by TCRdb to 2018 to 2021). The study in broad terms: The cohort included three men and a couple of women between 18 and 49 years of age. For each donor, CD4 naive and CD4 memory were each given three plates, CD8 naive was given two plates, and CD8 memory was given one plate. To estimate repertoire size and how much clonotypes are shared between individuals, the study performed deep sequencing of blood TCR repertoires from roughly five healthy adults. To increase sequencing depth and limit assay-specific biases, TCR repertoire library preparation and sequencing were carried out by different laboratories using diverse techniques. Each donor's leukapheresis produced roughly between roughly 0.85 and 9.5 billion PBMCs. Here is what the overall study found, with its caveats: Rarefaction of sorted-subset datasets indicated incomplete sequencing despite the large sequencing depth. Clonotypes shared by all four sorted-subset donors showed higher generation probabilities than non-shared clonotypes. Based on pairwise subsampling, the degree of clonotype sharing among donors was expected to be affected by sequencing depth. Naive subsets generally had larger estimated clonotype richness than memory subsets did. Sharing across a few donors was observed for about 5% of naive CD4, under 4% of naive CD8, 2.3% of memory CD4, and less than 0.45% of memory CD8 clonotypes. Sampling was limited to blood, and TCR repertoires in tissue likely differ from TCR repertoires in blood. Because the study included a small number of donors, the genetic and exposure-history diversity represented was limited.

With regard to this clone: Its antigen remains undetermined. No much larger clone is present one base from it, and per-base qualities are unavailable.

Using the deep immunoSEQ assay, TCR CDR3 regions were amplified from genomic DNA by multiplex PCR. Extracted genomic DNA from each cell subset was spread evenly across all wells of several immunoSEQ 96-well plates, with each plate serving as a replicate. For sorted subsets, 200 to 250 ng genomic DNA, equal to approximately 30,000 T cell genomes, was loaded into each replicate PCR. Purified libraries were quantified with a Qubit 3.0 fluorometer, sized on a Bioanalyzer 2100, and re-quantified with the KAPA Library Quantification kit. A separate single-read 150-cycle Illumina NextSeq 550 flow cell was used to sequence each immunoSEQ 96-well plate. Per the original workflow: Because the immunoSEQ output included only junctional sequences and no quality scores, the filtering could not be the same as the filtering used for full-length reads. Sequences were annotated with PyIR, a Python wrapper for IgBLAST v1.9, using IMGT germline references to assign V/J genes and CDR3. Reads with weak V/J assignments (E-value above 1e-6), missing CDR3, stop codons, out-of-frame junctions, or ambiguous translated residues were removed. A V3J clonotype was defined by an identical inferred V gene, J gene, and CDR3 amino acid sequence. To compute the percentage overlap between repertoires, the number of shared unique clonotypes was divided by the size of the smaller repertoire. Three approaches were used to assess repertoire richness: RTK rarefaction, the Chao1 estimator, and Recon v2.1 estimates of unobserved clonotypes. For all TCRbeta clonotypes obtained by the gDNA method from a handful of donors, generation probabilities were computed with OLGA. The table was pulled from immuneACCESS by TCRdb, which kept in-frame rearrangements only. Such tables lose some clones; where checked, under half of the loss comes from unresolved V genes, and the rest has no known cause. V, J and clone size were drawn from that table, and D and trimming were deduced from the DNA. The table for this sample lists roughly 1,100,000 clones; roughly 70% of them were counted only once. Together, the top ten hold roughly 1.5% of the sample.

At the junction V is shortened by 8 bases and J by 8 bases, with 18 bases in between. The CDR3 spans 13 residues, from the cysteine through the phenylalanine. Only the CDR3 part of the read is kept: 39 bases, read in frame from the first base. Sequences GTSNPN (CDR1) and SVGIG (CDR2) are obtained from the germline V gene (reference sequence). The donors were healthy, HIV-negative adults with no recently reported acute infections or vaccinations. Every donor was a Caucasian adult living in Nashville, Tennessee, USA. Magnetic negative selection was used to enrich CD4+ T cells, after which naive cells were positively selected on CD45RA and the negative fraction became the memory subset. After blood collection by leukapheresis, PBMCs were isolated using Ficoll-Histopaque density gradient centrifugation and then cryopreserved in the vapor phase of liquid nitrogen. Analytical flow cytometry was used to check the purity and quantity of each magnetically sorted T cell population. Each sorted fraction had its genomic DNA isolated and then quantified by UV absorbance on a Nanodrop 2000c.

Recombination linked TRBV30 to TRBJ1-4, with TRBD1 as a weak D call on 5 bases. The sequencing sample was made of memory CD4+ T cells sorted from blood. The cell subset or site label of this sample denotes: CD45RA-negative fraction. The origin of this receptor is a man between 18 and 35 years old in good health. The CDR3 region reads CAAPWQGGEKLFF. The DNA is as follows: TGTGCCGCCCCCTGGCAGGGTGGCGAAAAACTGTTTTTT.